Given below is one TCR beta chain in context. Its antigen is not identified. This CDR3 contains 13 residues. Trimming cost V 6 bases and J 0 bases, with 11 bases left between them. Germline V gives CDR1 SQVTM, CDR2 ANQGSEA. The data are from a study of cytomegalovirus exposure and HLA in healthy donors. At the level of the study: Early released data comprised around 80 million unique TCRs from HLA-typed donors.

Study-level findings and limits: One cluster of highly shared sequence variants probably arose as a sequencing artifact. Equally common other TCR beta chains were less clonally expanded than HLA-associated ones, a later analysis found.

The PCR ran on 60 Vbeta and 13 Jbeta primers. Assay used: immunoSEQ multiplex PCR; TCRdb lists only in-frame clones, some missing. The table lists approximately 100,000 clones, about 77% of them singletons, with 4.9% in the top ten. The clonotype originates from a woman aged 40 to 50 in good health and CMV-seronegative. This chain connects TRBV29-1 to TRBJ1-1, with D possibly TRBD1 on 5 matching bases. Specimen: PBMCs. CDR3 sequence (DNA): TGCAGCGTCCAGAGGGACTTGAACACTGAAGCTTTCTTT. Translated: CSVQRDLNTEAFF.